Included here is one T cell receptor (beta chain) sequence, with context. The source of the sample is a study of blood T cell repertoires in COVID-19. The table came from immunoSEQ multiplex PCR; TCRdb's copy has only in-frame clones and leaves some out. This repertoire shows about 160,000 clones, approximately 81% found once; its top ten account for about 5.3%. Ages ranged from about 18 to 89 years, with residence in 24 US areas. V dropped 0 bases and J dropped 4; count of bases not matched to a gene: 4. Germline V gives CDR1 LGHDT, CDR2 YNNKEL (reference sequence). This CDR3 contains 16 residues. What was sequenced was PBMCs or T cells enriched from blood (not recorded which). This chain connects TRBV3-1 (or the pseudogene TRBV3-2) to TRBJ2-3; TRBD2 matches 10 bases. This clonotype originated in a woman aged 40 to 50 with acute COVID-19. CDR3: CASSQDSSGSADTQYF. The CDR3 coding sequence is TGTGCCAGCAGCCAAGATTCTAGCGGGAGCGCAGATACGCAGTATTTT.